This T cell receptor (beta chain) was recorded in a study of shared clonotypes between healthy human individuals. Background on the study: The study used three CD4 naive, three CD4 memory, two CD8 naive and one CD8 memory plate per donor.

Deletions cut 6 bases from V and 6 bases from J, with 18 bases between. Germline values: CDR1 PRHDT, CDR2 FYEKMQ (reference sequence). The length of the CDR3 is 15 residues. The assay used deep level. Evenly divided among several immunoSEQ plates was the genomic DNA of each subset. Clones were sequenced by immunoSEQ multiplex PCR, and TCRdb holds only the in-frame ones, with some missing. The table shows roughly 1,500,000 clones, with 98% occurring only once. Study-wide results and limits: Incompleteness in sorted-subset sequencing, despite large depth, was shown by rarefaction.

To note about this clone: What it binds is unknown.

The gene calls are TRBV13 and TRBJ2-1; the D is unclear. This clonotype was sampled from a man in his thirties or forties in good health. Input material: naive CD4+ T cells sorted from blood. This sample's subset: CD45RA+ positively selected. The CDR3 protein is CASRELKTGSNEQFF. The CDR3 DNA is TGTGCCAGCAGAGAGCTTAAGACGGGCTCCAATGAGCAGTTCTTC.